These T cell receptor beta chains were read from a single sample in a study of CXCR3-negative and CXCR3-positive naive CD8 T cells. Using the 5' RACE reads, TCRdb records one entry per CDR3 protein without DNA. This repertoire comprises nearly 110,000 distinct CDR3 sequences; its ten largest clones make up over 0.35%. Sample: naive CXCR3+ CD8+ T cells from blood. The receptors originated from a human donor in good health. Some clones in this sample may be carry-over from other donors' samples. The CDR3 runs from the conserved cysteine through the conserved F or W. The order of the fields is V gene, J gene, CDR3 protein.

TRBV7-2	TRBJ2-1	CASSQGTGEQFF
TRBV29-1	TRBJ1-1	CSVRRTWTNTEAFF
TRBV29-1	TRBJ2-1	CSVEEGDVNSAHNEQFF
TRBV28	TRBJ2-7	CASTPRVLYEQYF
TRBV29-1	TRBJ1-5	CSVGEGPNQPQHF
TRBV29-1	TRBJ2-7	CSVELSVDPYEQYF
TRBV5-1	TRBJ2-5	CASSLWAGLGETQYF
TRBV29-1	TRBJ2-2	CSVEWEGGELFF
TRBV2	TRBJ1-5	CASGGSNQPQHF
TRBV28	TRBJ2-1	CASSALAGVTYNEQFF
TRBV7-9	TRBJ2-1	CASSWAQAGGPRNEQFF
TRBV29-1	TRBJ2-3	CSVDPSRLGGSTDTQYF
TRBV6-5	TRBJ1-5	CASGPGYSNQPQHF